These 23 T cell receptor beta chains were sequenced from one sample in a study of radiation and T cells in renal cell carcinoma. Assay used: immunoSEQ multiplex PCR; TCRdb lists only in-frame clones, some missing. Counted here are approximately 92,000 clones, approximately 80% occurring once; the ten biggest clones make up approximately 8.8%. Time point indicated: blood 4 weeks post-SBRT, at nephrectomy. As to treatment: 15 Gy SBRT to primary tumor, nephrectomy 4 weeks later. The sample in question was blood, obtained from a patient whose treatment included radiotherapy and nephrectomy. These receptors all come from a man aged 50-60 years with renal cell carcinoma.

The J gene is TRBJ2-3, the V gene TRBV5-1; either TRBD1 or TRBD2 may fit D (5 bases each). Germline V CDR1 and CDR2: SGHRS, YFSETQ. V was trimmed by 9 bases and J by 6 bases, leaving 17 bases between them. This CDR3 contains 13 residues. The CDR3 spells CATQMEAGDTQYF. CDR3 sequence (DNA): TGCGCCACCCAGATGGAGGCAGGGGATACGCAGTATTTT.

This clone was seen a single time. The chain is built from TRBV7-9 and TRBJ2-2, with 12 bases that match TRBD1. This CDR3 region has 17 residues. J was trimmed by 3 bases and V by 5 bases; bases with no gene match: 7. Germline V gene lookup returns CDR1 SEHNR and CDR2 FQNEAQ (reference sequence). CDR3 nucleotides: TGTGCCAGCAGCCCGCCGGGACAGGGGGCGCACACCGGGGAGCTGTTTTTT. Protein product: CASSPPGQGAHTGELFF.

The chain employs TRBV12-5 and TRBJ1-1; 9 bases match TRBD1. The CDR3 is 14 amino acids. Per the germline V gene, CDR1 is LGHNT and CDR2 is FRNRAP. V was clipped by 2 bases and J by 5 bases; unmatched bases: 3. CDR3 residues: CASGLTGGRTEAFF. The CDR3 coding sequence is TGTGCTAGTGGTTTGACAGGGGGCCGTACTGAAGCTTTCTTT.

This rearrangement joins TRBV15 to TRBJ2-2, with no clear D. The germline V and J ends were trimmed by 2 bases and 4 bases, with 11 bases remaining between them. The CDR3 runs to 15 residues. Germline loops: CDR1 LNHNV, CDR2 YYDKDF (reference sequence). The CDR3: CATSRRAGRTGELFF. In DNA form, the CDR3 reads TGTGCCACCAGCAGAAGAGCCGGCCGCACCGGGGAGCTGTTTTTT.

This clone was observed once. The rearrangement uses TRBV19 and TRBJ2-1, with TRBD1 matching 10 bases. This CDR3 region has 13 residues. With 9 bases clipped from V and 9 bases from J, the junction kept 8 bases outside the gene matches. Per the germline V gene, CDR1 is LNHDA and CDR2 is SQIVND (reference sequence). CDR3 coding DNA: TGTGCCAGCCAAGGACAGGGGGAGGGTGAGCAGTTCTTC. It specifies CASQGQGEGEQFF.

The chain joins TRBV5-4 to TRBJ2-1, with 7 bases that match TRBD1. Germline V lookup: CDR1 SGHNT, CDR2 YYREEE (reference sequence). The CDR3 runs to 14 residues. V gave up 4 bases and J gave up 2 bases; unmatched junction bases: 3. The CDR3 DNA reads TGTGCCAGCAGCACCGGGACAGCCTACAATGAGCAGTTCTTC. It yields the protein CASSTGTAYNEQFF.

This chain joins TRBV9 and TRBJ1-2, with D perhaps matching TRBD1 (6 bases). The germline CDR1 and CDR2 sequences are SGDLS and YYNGEE. Trimming pared 4 bases from V and 2 bases from J, leaving 15 bases between. The CDR3 covers 15 residues. CDR3 loop: CASSLRLGANYGYTF. The CDR3 nucleotides are TGTGCCAGCAGCCTAAGGCTGGGGGCGAACTATGGCTACACCTTC.

The rearrangement uses TRBV27 and TRBJ2-1; TRBD2 matches at 11 bases. The CDR3 spans 15 residues. Trimming removed 2 bases from V and 3 bases from J; junction bases left unmatched: 0. Germline V CDR1 and CDR2: MNHEY, SMNVEV (reference sequence). The CDR3 bases are TGTGCCAGCAGTTTAGGGACTAGCGGCTACAATGAGCAGTTCTTC. Translation: CASSLGTSGYNEQFF.

The sample holds one count of this clone. This chain uses TRBV28 with TRBJ1-1; D possibly corresponds to TRBD1 (5 bases). Germline values: CDR1 MDHEN, CDR2 SYDVKM. This CDR3 is 18 amino acids long. Trimming stripped 1 base from V and 1 base from J, with 19 bases between. The CDR3 protein is CASSLLEGRNQPNTEAFF. The CDR3 coding sequence is TGTGCCAGCAGTTTATTGGAGGGGCGAAACCAACCGAACACTGAAGCTTTCTTT.

This chain connects TRBV5-4 to TRBJ1-1; D unclear. Between the trimmed V and J ends, which lost 0 bases and 5 bases, there was a span of 11 bases. The CDR3 length is 14 residues. CDR1 SGHNT and CDR2 YYREEE come from the germline V gene (reference sequence). The DNA for the CDR3 is TGTGCCAGCAGCTTGGTAGGCCCTGGGACTGAAGCTTTCTTT. Its protein product is CASSLVGPGTEAFF.

The chain recombines TRBV19 with TRBJ2-7; 10 bases map to TRBD1. Trimming removed 5 bases from V and 3 bases from J; junction bases left unmatched: 7. This CDR3 region has 15 residues. Germline CDR1 is LNHDA and CDR2 is SQIVND (reference sequence). The CDR3, as DNA: TGTGCCAGTAGTCTTGGACAGGGGGTTCGCTACGAGCAGTACTTC. Translated, it gives CASSLGQGVRYEQYF.

The V gene is TRBV19, the J gene TRBJ1-4; no definite D call. Germline V lookup: CDR1 LNHDA, CDR2 SQIVND (reference sequence). The ends were cut back, 3 bases at V and 3 bases at J, with 11 bases in the middle. This CDR3 region has 15 residues. CDR3 protein: CASSIGGYSNEKLFF. CDR3 coding DNA: TGTGCCAGTAGTATCGGAGGGTATTCTAATGAAAAACTGTTTTTT. Drawing the rest from reference TRBV19 and TRBJ1-4, the complete variable domain is DGGITQSPKYLFRKEGQNVTLSCEQNLNHDAMYWYRQDPGQGLRLIYYSQIVNDFQKGDIAEGYSVSREKKESFPLTVTSAQKNPTAFYLCASSIGGYSNEKLFFGSGTQLSVL.

The V gene is TRBV7-3, the J gene TRBJ2-3; TRBD1 might be the D (6 bases). Germline CDR1 is SGHTA and CDR2 is FQGTGA. The V gene lost 2 bases and the J gene lost 0 bases, with 9 bases spanning the gap. CDR3 size: 15 residues. The CDR3 here is CASSLDRSSTDTQYF. CDR3 nucleotide sequence: TGTGCCAGCAGCTTAGACAGGTCTAGCACAGATACGCAGTATTTT.

The chain combines TRBV2 with TRBJ1-5, with 9 bases that match TRBD1. The CDR3 length is 13 residues. The J segment lost 7 bases and the V segment lost 9 bases, leaving 7 bases of the junction unmatched. Per germline, CDR1 SNHLY and CDR2 FYNNEI. Here the CDR3 reads CASQQGAEQPQHF. Written as DNA, the CDR3 is TGTGCCAGTCAACAGGGGGCAGAACAGCCCCAGCATTTT.

V usage is TRBV19 and J usage is TRBJ1-1, with D possibly TRBD1 on 5 matching bases. CDR3 length: 14 amino acids. V was pared by 4 bases and J by 4 bases, with 13 bases between. CDR1 is LNHDA, CDR2 SQIVND, per germline (reference sequence). CDR3 nucleotide sequence: TGTGCCAGTAGTAAGGGACGGAAGGTCACTGAAGCTTTCTTT. The encoded protein is CASSKGRKVTEAFF.

This CDR3 reads CASSLGRAYEQYF. In nucleotides, the CDR3 is TGTGCCAGCAGTTTGGGCAGAGCGTACGAGCAGTACTTC. The chain employs TRBV27 and TRBJ2-7; D is ambiguous. Germline V gene lookup returns CDR1 MNHEY and CDR2 SMNVEV (reference sequence). This CDR3 comprises 13 residues. V lost 3 bases to trimming and J lost 4 bases, with 10 bases between them.

This clone was detected only once. This chain joins TRBV5-1 and TRBJ2-7, with 10 bases identical to TRBD2. V was pared by 2 bases and J by 5 bases, with 4 bases of the junction left unmatched. CDR3 length: 14 residues. Germline assignment: CDR1 SGHRS and CDR2 YFSETQ. CDR3: CASSLQREGDEQYF. CDR3 coding DNA: TGCGCCAGCAGCTTACAGCGGGAGGGCGACGAGCAGTACTTC.

The chain uses TRBV7-2 and TRBJ2-2; D unresolved. There are 12 residues in the CDR3. Trimming took off 5 bases at V and 6 bases at J, with 7 bases between the two ends. CDR1 and CDR2 from the germline V gene are SGHTA and FQGNSA. The CDR3 is CASSPYSGELFF. The CDR3 DNA follows: TGTGCCAGCAGCCCCTACTCCGGGGAGCTGTTTTTT. Based on the CDR3 plus reference TRBV7-2 and TRBJ2-2, the full variable domain is GAGVSQSPSNKVTEKGKDVELRCDPISGHTALYWYRQSLGQGLEFLIYFQGNSAPDKSGLPSDRFSAERTGGSVSTLTIQRTQQEDSAVYLCASSPYSGELFFGEGSRLTVL.

The gene calls are TRBV6-6 and TRBJ2-7, with 8 bases lining up with TRBD1. V trimming: 6 bases; J trimming: 2 bases; junction bases outside the gene matches: 3. Looked up from germline, CDR1 is MNHNY and CDR2 is SVGAGI (reference sequence). The CDR3 contains 13 residues. The CDR3 spells CASRDRVTYEQYF. CDR3 nucleotide sequence: TGTGCCAGCAGGGACAGGGTTACCTACGAGCAGTACTTC.

The V gene is TRBV15, the J gene TRBJ2-7; 9 nucleotides align to TRBD1. The CDR3 has 15 residues. V shed 5 bases and J 4 bases; nucleotides not matched to a gene: 9. CDR1 and CDR2 from the germline V gene are LNHNV and YYDKDF (reference sequence). The CDR3 loop is CATSGGTGYAYEQYF. Written as DNA, the CDR3 is TGTGCCACCAGCGGCGGGACAGGGTATGCTTACGAGCAGTACTTC.

This clone has a handful of counts. The chain joins TRBV27 to TRBJ1-1; 9 nucleotides align to TRBD1. The J segment lost 2 bases and the V segment lost 5 bases, leaving 6 bases of the junction unmatched. Germline CDR1 MNHEY, CDR2 SMNVEV (reference sequence). The CDR3 covers 15 residues. The CDR3 bases are TGTGCCAGCAGTCCACAGGGGGCGCTTAACACTGAAGCTTTCTTT. It encodes CASSPQGALNTEAFF.

This chain joins TRBV19 and TRBJ1-2; D gene ambiguous. In germline, CDR1 is LNHDA, CDR2 SQIVND (reference sequence). This CDR3 has 15 residues. V lost 3 bases and J 3 bases, leaving 14 bases between the germline ends. The CDR3 loop reads CASSMSHFVDYGYTF. The DNA of the CDR3 is TGTGCCAGTAGTATGTCACATTTCGTCGACTATGGCTACACCTTC.

CDR3 in DNA: TGCGCCAGCAGCTGGATGGGGGTCCACGAGCAGTACTTC. This encodes CASSWMGVHEQYF. This chain uses TRBV5-1 with TRBJ2-7; D tentatively fits TRBD1 or TRBD2 (5 bases each). From germline, CDR1 is SGHRS and CDR2 YFSETQ. V shed 3 bases and J shed 5 bases, with 12 bases lying between them. The CDR3 totals 13 residues.